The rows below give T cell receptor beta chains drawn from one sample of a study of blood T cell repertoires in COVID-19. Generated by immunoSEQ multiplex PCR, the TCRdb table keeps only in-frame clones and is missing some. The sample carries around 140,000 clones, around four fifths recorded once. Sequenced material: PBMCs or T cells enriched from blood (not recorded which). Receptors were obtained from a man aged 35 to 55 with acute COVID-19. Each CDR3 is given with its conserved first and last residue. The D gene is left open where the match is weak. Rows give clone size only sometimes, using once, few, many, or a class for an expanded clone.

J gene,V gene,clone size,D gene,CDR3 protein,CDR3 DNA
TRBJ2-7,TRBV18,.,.,CASSPPAVNEQYF,TGTGCCAGCTCACCACCGGCAGTGAACGAGCAGTACTTC
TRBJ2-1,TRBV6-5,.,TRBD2,CASTLGLADYNEQFF,TGTGCCAGCACCCTGGGACTAGCGGACTACAATGAGCAGTTCTTC
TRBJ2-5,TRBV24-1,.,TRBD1,CATSDSQGADGETQYF,TGTGCCACCAGTGATTCCCAGGGGGCTGACGGAGAGACCCAGTACTTC
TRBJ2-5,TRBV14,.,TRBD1,CASSRGQQETQYF,TGTGCCAGCAGTAGGGGACAGCAAGAGACCCAGTACTTC
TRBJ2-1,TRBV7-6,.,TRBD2,CASSLTSGGAPNEQFF,TGTGCCAGCAGCCTTACTAGCGGGGGGGCGCCCAATGAGCAGTTCTTC
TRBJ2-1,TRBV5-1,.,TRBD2,CASSLGNSGLAGNEQFF,TGCGCCAGCAGCTTGGGGAATTCCGGACTAGCGGGGAATGAGCAGTTCTTC
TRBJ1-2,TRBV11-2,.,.,CASSLGQHYGYTF,TGTGCCAGCAGCTTGGGACAACACTATGGCTACACCTTC
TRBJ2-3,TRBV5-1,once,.,CASSLDAGRTDTQYF,TGCGCCAGCAGCTTGGACGCGGGCCGGACAGATACGCAGTATTTT
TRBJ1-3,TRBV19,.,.,CASSLSPSGNTIYF,TGTGCCAGTAGCCTGTCCCCTTCTGGAAACACCATATATTTT
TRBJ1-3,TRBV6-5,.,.,CASGKNGNTIYF,TGTGCCTCGGGAAAAAATGGAAACACCATATATTTT
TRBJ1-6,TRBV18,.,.,CASSPGAEGNSPLHF,TGTGCCAGCTCACCAGGGGCAGAAGGGAATTCACCCCTCCACTTT
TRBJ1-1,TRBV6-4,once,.,CASSATVNTEAFF,TGTGCCAGCAGTGCGACAGTGAACACTGAAGCTTTCTTT
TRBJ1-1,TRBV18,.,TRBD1,CASSPLGQFMNTEAFF,TGTGCCAGCTCACCGTTGGGACAGTTCATGAACACTGAAGCTTTCTTT
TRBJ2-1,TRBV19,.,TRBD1,CASTPGKGASYNEQFF,TGTGCCAGTACACCGGGGAAGGGGGCATCCTACAATGAGCAGTTCTTC
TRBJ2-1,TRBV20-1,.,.,CSVTGDNEQFF,TGCAGTGTCACCGGAGACAATGAGCAGTTCTTC
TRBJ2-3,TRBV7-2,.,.,CASSLVGQADTQYF,TGTGCCAGCAGCTTAGTAGGTCAGGCAGATACGCAGTATTTT